This entry lists 20 T cell receptor beta chains sequenced from one sample in a study of cytomegalovirus exposure and HLA in healthy donors. The PCR ran on 60 Vbeta and 13 Jbeta primers. Produced via immunoSEQ multiplex PCR; TCRdb's table is partial and in-frame only. This table has some 120,000 clones, roughly 63% appearing once. Material: PBMCs. The receptors were gathered from a man younger than 40 in good health and CMV-seropositive.

This clone was counted a single time. The V and J genes are TRBV5-1 and TRBJ1-6; 9 positions agree with TRBD1. The CDR3 is 14 amino acids. Trimming took 2 bases from V and 9 from J; bases not matched to a gene: 3. The germline gives CDR1 SGHRS, CDR2 YFSETQ. CDR3 DNA: TGCGCCAGCAGCTTTACAGGGGGCTCTTCACCCCTCCACTTT. It specifies CASSFTGGSSPLHF.

In this sample, this clone turned up a few times. V usage is TRBV5-1 and J usage is TRBJ2-4, with 13 bases identical to TRBD2. This CDR3 has 15 residues. V was pared by 4 bases and J by 8 bases, with 6 bases of the junction left unmatched. The germline V gene encodes CDR1 SGHRS and CDR2 YFSETQ. For the CDR3, the DNA is TGCGCCAGCAGCACCCGGACTAGCGGGAGAGACATTCAGTACTTC. Amino acids: CASSTRTSGRDIQYF.

V and J are TRBV29-1 and TRBJ2-3; the match to TRBD2 covers 8 bases. V gave up 2 bases and J gave up 5 bases; unmatched junction bases: 12. This CDR3 is built from 16 residues. In germline, CDR1 is SQVTM, CDR2 ANQGSEA. The CDR3 region has the DNA TGCAGCGTTGAACAGGGGCCGGGACTAGTAAAAGATACGCAGTATTTT. Protein sequence: CSVEQGPGLVKDTQYF.

The V gene is TRBV11-3, the J gene TRBJ2-1, with D maybe TRBD2 (5 bases). This CDR3 spans 14 amino acids. Germline CDR1 SGHNT, CDR2 YENEEA. V lost 5 bases and J 6 bases, leaving 14 bases between the germline ends. The CDR3, as DNA: TGTGCCAGCAGCCCTTATACGGGGAGCAATGAGCAGTTCTTC. Residues: CASSPYTGSNEQFF.

This clone was seen more than once but under ten times. V usage is TRBV2 and J usage is TRBJ1-5; 10 bases are a match to TRBD1. After removal of 4 bases from V and 1 base from J, the junction contained 1 base not matched to a gene. In germline, CDR1 is SNHLY, CDR2 FYNNEI. CDR3 size: 15 residues. The CDR3 loop reads CASSGTGGSNQPQHF. The CDR3 nucleotides read TGTGCCAGCAGTGGGACAGGGGGGAGCAATCAGCCCCAGCATTTT.

This clone was seen only once. The chain employs TRBV25-1 and TRBJ2-1; D might be TRBD2 (6 bases). The V and J ends lost 2 bases and 6 bases respectively, with 14 bases between them. The CDR3 runs to 15 residues. CDR1 and CDR2 (germline): MGHDK, SYGVNS. The CDR3 sequence: CASSEDNPGVNEQFF. DNA of the CDR3: TGTGCCAGCAGTGAAGATAACCCGGGGGTCAATGAGCAGTTCTTC. Together with reference TRBV25-1 and TRBJ2-1, the CDR3 gives the full variable domain: EADIYQTPRYLVIGTGKKITLECSQTMGHDKMYWYQQDPGMELHLIHYSYGVNSTEKGDLSSESTVSRIRTEHFPLTLESARPSHTSQYLCASSEDNPGVNEQFFGPGTRLTVL.

The chain couples TRBV11-2 to TRBJ1-1; 10 bases align to TRBD1. Losses at the gene ends were 4 bases for V and 8 bases for J; bases not matched to a gene: 13. The CDR3 spans 16 residues. Germline CDR1 is SGHAT and CDR2 is FQNNGV. CDR3 protein: CASSSETGGSKREAFF. In nucleotides, the CDR3 is TGTGCCAGCAGCTCAGAGACAGGGGGCTCCAAGAGGGAAGCTTTCTTT.

The CDR3 region has the DNA TGTGCCAGTAGCTACAAGGGACAGAGCTCTGGAAACACCATATATTTT. This codes for CASSYKGQSSGNTIYF. J is TRBJ1-3 and V is TRBV19; 7 bases match TRBD1. The CDR3 is made up of 16 amino acids. J gave up 0 bases and V 6 bases, and 8 bases lay outside the gene matches. Germline V gene lookup returns CDR1 LNHDA and CDR2 SQIVND (reference sequence). Combining the CDR3 with reference TRBV19 and TRBJ1-3 gives the whole variable domain DGGITQSPKYLFRKEGQNVTLSCEQNLNHDAMYWYRQDPGQGLRLIYYSQIVNDFQKGDIAEGYSVSREKKESFPLTVTSAQKNPTAFYLCASSYKGQSSGNTIYFGEGSWLTVV.

The chain joins TRBV7-6 to TRBJ2-3; possibly TRBD2 for D (6 bases). Per the germline V gene, CDR1 is SGHVS and CDR2 is FNYEAQ. Between the trimmed V and J ends, which lost 5 bases and 6 bases, there was a span of 12 bases. This CDR3 has 13 residues. CDR3 sequence: CASSARRADTQYF. The CDR3 DNA sequence: TGTGCCAGCAGCGCACGGAGGGCCGATACGCAGTATTTT.

Of note for this clone: The junction departs from the called germline gene at one end, perhaps through a read error. The V gene is TRBV7-9, the J gene TRBJ2-7; 7 bases map to TRBD1. Per the germline V gene, CDR1 is SEHNR and CDR2 is FQNEAQ (reference sequence). CDR3 size: 15 residues. CDR3 sequence (DNA): TGTGCCAGCAGCCCCGGGTGGACAGGTAGATACGAACAGTACTTC. Its protein is CASSPGWTGRYEQYF.

J is TRBJ2-5 and V is TRBV13; TRBD2 is a possible D gene (7 bases). Per the germline V gene, CDR1 is PRHDT and CDR2 is FYEKMQ (reference sequence). V was clipped by 5 bases and J by 0 bases, with 22 bases between them. This CDR3 is 18 amino acids long. The CDR3: CASSERLGGPTYQETQYF. The CDR3 DNA sequence: TGTGCCAGCAGCGAACGACTCGGGGGGCCCACGTACCAAGAGACCCAGTACTTC.

The chain uses TRBV15 and TRBJ1-2; 9 bases align to TRBD1. The V segment lost 0 bases and the J segment 8 bases; nucleotides outside the gene matches: 19. The CDR3 loop spans 19 amino acids. Germline CDR1 LNHNV, CDR2 YYDKDF (reference sequence). CDR3 sequence (DNA): TGTGCCACCAGCAGAGAGACCGGGACAGGGCCTTACCCCCGGTCCGGCTACACCTTC. Its protein product is CATSRETGTGPYPRSGYTF.

This rearrangement joins TRBV10-3 to TRBJ2-5; TRBD2 matches at 13 bases. Germline CDR1 and CDR2: ENHRY and SYGVKD. The CDR3 consists of 15 residues. V was clipped by 6 bases and J by 5 bases; unmatched bases: 6. CDR3 in amino acids: CAISGLAGAWETQYF. As DNA, the CDR3 is TGTGCCATCAGCGGACTAGCGGGAGCGTGGGAGACCCAGTACTTC.

The rearrangement joins TRBV11-3 to TRBJ2-3; D gene unclear. CDR3 size: 11 residues. The V end was cut by 6 bases, the J end by 8 bases, with 9 bases between. Germline CDR1 SGHNT, CDR2 YENEEA. The CDR3 spells CASSSGRTQYF. CDR3 DNA: TGTGCCAGCAGTAGTGGTCGTACGCAGTATTTT. Together with reference TRBV11-3 and TRBJ2-3, the CDR3 gives the full variable domain: EAGVVQSPRYKIIEKKQPVAFWCNPISGHNTLYWYLQNLGQGPELLIRYENEEAVDDSQLPKDRFSAERLKGVDSTLKIQPAELGDSAVYLCASSSGRTQYFGPGTRLTVL.

The CDR3 sequence: CASSQQGARSGYNEQFF. For the CDR3, the DNA is TGTGCCAGCAGTCAACAGGGTGCGAGAAGCGGCTACAATGAGCAGTTCTTC. The rearrangement joins TRBV27 to TRBJ2-1; tentative D call: TRBD1 (6 bases). Trimming removed 5 bases at V and 3 bases at J, with 20 bases between. Germline CDR1 is MNHEY and CDR2 is SMNVEV (reference sequence). The CDR3 consists of 17 residues.

The chain joins TRBV7-8 to TRBJ2-2, with TRBD1 matching over 9 bases. This CDR3 is 19 amino acids long. The V gene's germline CDR1 is SGHVS and CDR2 FQNEAQ. Unmatched junction bases numbered 16, after V lost 4 bases and J lost 4 bases. In nucleotides, the CDR3 is TGTGCCAGCAGCTCATCGTTAAAAACAGGGGGCCGGGTCACCGGGGAGCTGTTTTTT. It codes for CASSSSLKTGGRVTGELFF.

This clone was seen a single time. This sequence joins TRBV29-1 and TRBJ1-5; tentative D call: TRBD1 (6 bases). The germline V gene has CDR1 SQVTM and CDR2 ANQGSEA. The CDR3 consists of 12 residues. Trimming cost V 4 bases and J 2 bases, with 6 bases left between them. The CDR3 loop is CSVGTGNQPQHF. The DNA for the CDR3 is TGCAGCGTTGGGACAGGCAATCAGCCCCAGCATTTT.

The CDR3 DNA reads TGTGCCAGCAGCTTAGCTGGCAGGGGCTACACCTTC. It is translated as CASSLAGRGYTF. The gene calls are TRBV7-2 and TRBJ1-2; D is ambiguous. Trimming removed 0 bases at V and 8 bases at J, with 7 bases between. This CDR3 has 12 amino acids. CDR1 and CDR2 (germline): SGHTA, FQGNSA.

V usage is TRBV4-2 and J usage is TRBJ2-1; no definite D call. This CDR3 comprises 12 residues. CDR1 and CDR2 (germline): LGHNA, YNFKEQ. Trimming cost V 0 bases and J 10 bases, with 7 bases left between them. The CDR3 region has the DNA TGTGCCAGCAGCCAAGATTTGGGCGAGCAGTTCTTC. The encoded protein is CASSQDLGEQFF.

The chain couples TRBV5-1 to TRBJ2-1; 12 nucleotides agree with TRBD2. Losses at the gene ends were 2 bases for V and 8 bases for J; bases not matched to a gene: 5. CDR1 and CDR2 from the germline V gene are SGHRS and YFSETQ. The CDR3 covers 15 residues. This chain's CDR3 is CASSLPTSGSDEQFF. The CDR3 region has the DNA TGCGCCAGCAGCTTACCGACTAGCGGGAGCGATGAGCAGTTCTTC.